This T cell receptor beta chain was profiled in a study of identical twins. Regarding the study as a whole: The degree of excess twin sharing was weaker in beta out-of-frame sequences. It was cross-sectional statistical analysis, not following the same donors, that the conclusions relied on. The models systematically underestimated how much out-of-frame TCR alpha was shared in monozygotic twins.

Template switching (which added a universal primer site) was used, and cDNA carried unique molecular identifiers. Each CDR3 protein is one row after TCRdb ran MiXCR on the 5' RACE reads. The table includes hundreds of thousands of distinct CDR3 sequences, about 12% detected once. As for this clonotype: Its antigen is not known.

Germline-derived CDR1 and CDR2 are SQVTM and ANQGSEA. This CDR3 has 12 amino acids. Trimming took off 5 bases at V and 9 bases at J, with 14 bases between the two ends. The same sample was also studied in work on yellow fever vaccine responses in identical twins.

The chain couples TRBV29-1 to TRBJ1-3; D is possibly TRBD1 (6 bases). The sample taken for sequencing was PBMCs. This TCR derives from a young woman in good health. DNA for the CDR3: TGCAGCGTTCGGGGGCCTCTACCCACCATATATTTT. Protein product: CSVRGPLPTIYF.